One and the same sample provided the 25 T cell receptor beta chains below, sequenced in a study of cytomegalovirus exposure and HLA in healthy donors. The PCR contained 60 Vbeta and 13 Jbeta primers. Repertoires were generated with immunoSEQ multiplex PCR, while TCRdb's copy carries only in-frame clones and drops some. The table includes about 140,000 clones, roughly 90% detected once. The sample consisted of PBMCs. The source is a woman aged 35 to 49 in good health and CMV-seronegative.

The V call is TRBV2, the J call TRBJ2-2; a possible D gene is TRBD1 (6 bases). The ends were cut back, 6 bases at V and 3 bases at J, with 14 bases in the middle. CDR3 length: 15 amino acids. CDR1 SNHLY and CDR2 FYNNEI come from the germline V gene. The CDR3 is CASSERGTYTGELFF. In DNA, the CDR3 is TGTGCCAGCAGCGAAAGGGGGACCTACACCGGGGAGCTGTTTTTT.

This clone was detected once. The chain employs TRBV29-1 and TRBJ2-1; tentative D call: TRBD2 (5 bases). With 1 base removed from V and 2 bases from J, the gap between germline ends came to 9 bases. This CDR3 is 14 amino acids long. Per germline, CDR1 SQVTM and CDR2 ANQGSEA. The CDR3 region is CSVEVWTPYNEQFF. Here the CDR3 DNA reads TGCAGCGTTGAAGTGTGGACTCCCTACAATGAGCAGTTCTTC.

This chain links TRBV20-1 with TRBJ1-2; 7 bases line up with TRBD1. CDR3 length equals 11 residues. Per germline, CDR1 DFQATT and CDR2 SNEGSKA (reference sequence). V shed 6 bases, J shed 8 bases, and the junction held 6 bases outside the gene matches. This CDR3 reads CSAATGQGYTF. CDR3 DNA: TGCAGTGCGGCGACAGGGCAAGGCTACACCTTC.

The chain couples TRBV11-3 to TRBJ2-1; TRBD2 matches 9 bases. CDR3 length equals 17 residues. CDR1 is SGHNT and CDR2 is YENEEA in the germline V gene. With 1 base clipped from V and 8 bases from J, the junction kept 12 bases outside the gene matches. The CDR3 loop reads CASSLALFSGSIDEQFF. The CDR3 DNA reads as TGTGCCAGCAGCTTAGCCCTATTTAGCGGGAGTATCGATGAGCAGTTCTTC.

The chain uses TRBV5-5 and TRBJ2-5, with D possibly matching TRBD2 (6 bases). The J call may be in error: the DNA end matches TRBJ2-7 better. The CDR3 loop spans 14 amino acids. Germline V gene lookup returns CDR1 SGHKS and CDR2 YYEKEE (reference sequence). This CDR3 reads CASSLYGSAYEQYF. CDR3 nucleotides: TGTGCCAGCAGCTTGTACGGGAGTGCCTACGAGCAGTACTTC.

For this clone: A read error may explain this, as a much larger clone is one base away. This chain connects TRBV6-6 to TRBJ2-7; 10 bases fit TRBD2. Trimming took 4 bases from V and 0 from J; bases not matched to a gene: 0. Germline V lookup: CDR1 MNHNY, CDR2 SVGAGI (reference sequence). The CDR3 covers 14 residues. CDR3 nucleotides: TGTGCCAGCAGTTCTAGCGGGAGCTCCTACGAGCAGTACTTC. Translating gives CASSSSGSSYEQYF.

The V call is TRBV28, the J call TRBJ2-5, with TRBD2 matching over 9 bases. With 6 bases clipped from V and 4 bases from J, the junction kept 12 bases outside the gene matches. CDR3 size: 16 residues. The germline V gene has CDR1 MDHEN and CDR2 SYDVKM. CDR3 nucleotide sequence: TGTGCCAGCAGCCCAATAGCGGGAGTGGGTCTAGAGACCCAGTACTTC. It yields the protein CASSPIAGVGLETQYF.

The J gene is TRBJ2-5, the V gene TRBV5-5, with TRBD1 as a possible D gene (6 bases). The V end was cut by 4 bases, the J end by 4 bases, with 8 bases between. This CDR3 spans 12 amino acids. Per the germline V gene, CDR1 is SGHKS and CDR2 is YYEKEE (reference sequence). CDR3 in DNA: TGTGCCAGCAGCGCAGGGGTAGAGACCCAGTACTTC. Protein: CASSAGVETQYF.

The V call is TRBV7-9, the J call TRBJ2-1, with D perhaps matching TRBD1 (5 bases). This CDR3 contains 13 residues. Germline V lookup: CDR1 SEHNR, CDR2 FQNEAQ (reference sequence). Trimming took off 4 bases at V and 7 bases at J, with 11 bases between the two ends. The CDR3 bases are TGTGCCAGCAGCTATTTAGGGGCTAATGAGCAGTTCTTC. Protein sequence: CASSYLGANEQFF.

In DNA form, the CDR3 reads TGTGCCAGCAGCCCCCGACTAGCGGAACCGGCCTACGAGCAGTACTTC. Its protein is CASSPRLAEPAYEQYF. The chain couples TRBV7-2 to TRBJ2-7; 9 bases line up with TRBD2. V shed 5 bases and J 2 bases; nucleotides not matched to a gene: 10. The V gene's germline CDR1 is SGHTA and CDR2 FQGNSA. The CDR3 runs 16 residues.

Comment on this clone: Other DNA sequences in this specimen translate into the identical CDR3. The genes are TRBV7-9 and TRBJ1-1, with 7 bases aligning to TRBD1. CDR1 and CDR2 (germline): SEHNR, FQNEAQ (reference sequence). V was pared by 5 bases and J by 5 bases, with 8 bases of the junction left unmatched. This CDR3 region has 14 residues. CDR3 region: CASSLQGRKTEAFF. CDR3 in DNA: TGTGCCAGCAGCCTACAGGGGAGGAAAACTGAAGCTTTCTTT.

The chain has TRBV21-1 and TRBJ1-4; TRBD1 was called by the table and not checked on the DNA. TRBV21-1 is a known pseudogene. This CDR3 has 20 amino acids. The CDR3 coding sequence is TGTGCCAGCAGTCGGGACAGGGGACGATGTATGCGTTCAACTAATGAAAAACTGTTTTTT. Its protein is CASSRDRGRCMRSTNEKLFF.

This rearrangement joins TRBV7-9 to TRBJ1-4; D is possibly TRBD1 (6 bases). Trimming pared 4 bases from V and 2 bases from J, leaving 14 bases between. The CDR3 covers 16 residues. Germline loops: CDR1 SEHNR, CDR2 FQNEAQ (reference sequence). In DNA form, the CDR3 reads TGTGCCAGCAGCTCCAGACAGGTCTCTACTAATGAAAAACTGTTTTTT. This sequence encodes CASSSRQVSTNEKLFF.

The V call is TRBV28, the J call TRBJ2-7, with TRBD2 identical over 9 bases. Germline CDR1 reads MDHEN; CDR2 reads SYDVKM. J lost 6 bases, V lost 8 bases, and 17 bases had no gene match. The CDR3 covers 16 residues. The CDR3 region is CASGSIGSGSSAEQYF. CDR3 coding DNA: TGTGCCAGCGGTTCTATTGGTAGCGGGAGCTCTGCCGAGCAGTACTTC.

The chain recombines TRBV6-5 with TRBJ2-4, with 7 nucleotides matching TRBD2. Germline loops: CDR1 MNHEY, CDR2 SVGAGI. V gave up 7 bases and J gave up 6 bases; unmatched junction bases: 12. This CDR3 comprises 15 residues. This CDR3 reads CASKAGPQTPNIQYF. CDR3 coding DNA: TGTGCCAGCAAAGCGGGACCCCAAACACCAAACATTCAGTACTTC.

This chain joins TRBV5-1 and TRBJ2-1; D is unclear. The CDR3 spans 12 residues. Per the germline V gene, CDR1 is SGHRS and CDR2 is YFSETQ. V shed 2 bases and J shed 7 bases, with 7 bases lying between them. The CDR3 nucleotides read TGCGCCAGCAGCTTTAGTTGGAATGAGCAGTTCTTC. It specifies CASSFSWNEQFF.

V and J are TRBV9 and TRBJ2-5, with 11 bases matching TRBD2. TRBJ2-7 matches the DNA end more closely, so the J call is doubtful. The CDR3 is made up of 16 amino acids. The germline CDR1 and CDR2 sequences are SGDLS and YYNGEE. CDR3 in amino acids: CASSVGMGTSGGEQYF. In DNA form, the CDR3 reads TGTGCCAGCAGCGTAGGGATGGGGACTAGCGGTGGCGAGCAGTACTTC.

The V gene is TRBV6-5, the J gene TRBJ1-1; unclear D gene. The V end lost 5 bases, the J end lost 11 bases, and 21 bases lay between the germline ends. CDR3 length: 14 amino acids. Looked up from germline, CDR1 is MNHEY and CDR2 is SVGAGI. The CDR3 bases are TGTGCCAGCAGTACGACTCCGACGAGCCCCGGGGCTTTCTTT. Translating gives CASSTTPTSPGAFF.

This chain joins TRBV6-6 and TRBJ2-7; D not certain. Germline CDR1 reads MNHNY; CDR2 reads SVGAGI (reference sequence). V was clipped by 6 bases and J by 5 bases, with 11 bases between them. The CDR3 sequence is 12 residues long. Here the CDR3 reads CASRRLAHEQYF. In DNA, the CDR3 is TGTGCCAGCAGGAGACTCGCTCACGAGCAGTACTTC.

The chain couples TRBV13 to TRBJ2-5; D is unresolved. This CDR3 region has 11 residues. Germline CDR1 PRHDT, CDR2 FYEKMQ (reference sequence). Trimming pared 5 bases from V and 2 bases from J, leaving 3 bases between. The DNA for the CDR3 is TGTGCCAGCAGCCCTCAAGAGACCCAGTACTTC. It yields the protein CASSPQETQYF.

The chain couples TRBV5-6 to TRBJ1-4; D may be TRBD1 (6 bases). The length of the CDR3 is 14 residues. Trimming pared 0 bases from V and 6 bases from J, leaving 9 bases between. Germline V lookup: CDR1 SGHDT, CDR2 YYEEEE. The CDR3 sequence is CASSLVSGDEKLFF. The CDR3 bases are TGTGCCAGCAGCTTGGTGTCAGGGGATGAAAAACTGTTTTTT.

This rearrangement joins TRBV7-9 to TRBJ2-3; D is unresolved. The CDR3 runs 12 residues. The ends were cut back, 5 bases at V and 0 bases at J, with 3 bases in the middle. The V gene's germline CDR1 is SEHNR and CDR2 FQNEAQ (reference sequence). In DNA form, the CDR3 reads TGTGCCAGCAGCCAGAGCACAGATACGCAGTATTTT. Encoded protein: CASSQSTDTQYF.

This clone appeared a few times. The rearrangement joins TRBV7-8 to TRBJ2-7, with 11 bases aligning to TRBD2. V gave up 4 bases and J gave up 1 base; unmatched junction bases: 3. This CDR3 comprises 15 residues. CDR1 is SGHVS, CDR2 FQNEAQ, per germline. The CDR3 region has the DNA TGTGCCAGCAGCTGGTCTAGCGGGAGGTCCTACGAGCAGTACTTC. It encodes CASSWSSGRSYEQYF.

This clone has more than one count but fewer than ten. The chain carries TRBV4-1 and TRBJ2-6, with 8 bases matching TRBD2. V lost 3 bases and J lost 3; bases outside the gene matches: 10. The CDR3 runs 18 residues. Germline V gives CDR1 MGHRA, CDR2 YSYEKL. CDR3 sequence reads: CASSHLPAGVIGANVLTF. The CDR3 DNA reads TGCGCCAGCAGCCATCTACCAGCGGGAGTTATTGGGGCCAACGTCCTGACTTTC.

This clone has a single count. The chain uses TRBV6-1 and TRBJ1-1; the D is unclear. This CDR3 has 12 amino acids. The germline gives CDR1 MNHNS, CDR2 SASEGT. The V end was cut by 5 bases, the J end by 0 bases, with 4 bases between. The CDR3 sequence: CASSFMNTEAFF. The DNA for the CDR3 is TGTGCCAGCAGTTTTATGAACACTGAAGCTTTCTTT.